This T cell receptor (beta chain) was sequenced for a study of CD8 T cells in ankylosing spondylitis. Study-level results: Reportedly, significant enrichment of disease-linked clones occurred in matched ankylosing spondylitis synovial fluid. Blood from ankylosing spondylitis patients appeared to carry a characteristic roughly 8-variant TCR beta motif.

V was shortened by 6 bases and J by 2 bases, with 15 bases between the two germline ends. This CDR3 spans 15 amino acids. TCRdb analysed the 5' RACE reads with MiXCR anew, one entry per CDR3 protein. The sample has 250,000 or so distinct CDR3 sequences, about a sixth seen once. Details on this clonotype: Its target is not known.

V is TRBV12-3 or TRBV12-4 and J is TRBJ2-3; perhaps TRBD2 as D (5 bases). The TCR was taken from a male donor with ankylosing spondylitis or in good health (not recorded which). Sequenced sample: blood, either unsorted or a sorted T cell fraction (not recorded which). The DNA of the CDR3 is TGTGCCAGCAGCCCTTCCTTAGCGAACACAGATACGCAGTATTTT. As protein: CASSPSLANTDTQYF.